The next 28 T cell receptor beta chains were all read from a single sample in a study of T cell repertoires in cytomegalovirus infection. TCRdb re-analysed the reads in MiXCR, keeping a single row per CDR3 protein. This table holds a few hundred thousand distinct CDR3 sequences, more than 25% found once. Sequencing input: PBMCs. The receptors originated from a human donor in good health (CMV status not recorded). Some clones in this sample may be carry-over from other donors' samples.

Here the CDR3 reads CSARLVLFNEQFF. The CDR3 region has the DNA TGCAGTGCGAGACTAGTGTTGTTCAATGAGCAGTTCTTC. The gene calls are TRBV20-1 and TRBJ2-1, with D tentatively TRBD2 (6 bases). The germline CDR1 and CDR2 sequences are DFQATT and SNEGSKA (reference sequence). The CDR3 totals 13 residues. Trimming took off 6 bases at V and 6 bases at J, with 15 bases between the two ends.

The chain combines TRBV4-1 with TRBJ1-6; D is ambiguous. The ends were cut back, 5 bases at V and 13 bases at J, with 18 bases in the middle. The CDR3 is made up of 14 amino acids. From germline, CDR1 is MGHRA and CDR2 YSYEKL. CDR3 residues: CASSSGPTLTPLHF. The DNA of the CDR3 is TGCGCCAGCAGCTCCGGCCCTACCCTGACTCCCCTCCACTTT.

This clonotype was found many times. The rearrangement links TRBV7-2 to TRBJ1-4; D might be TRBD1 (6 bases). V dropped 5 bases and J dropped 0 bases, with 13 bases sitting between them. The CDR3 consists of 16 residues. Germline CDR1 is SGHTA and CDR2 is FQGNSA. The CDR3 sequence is CASSPGTIATNEKLFF. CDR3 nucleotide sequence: TGTGCCAGCAGCCCTGGGACAATTGCAACTAATGAAAAACTGTTTTTT.

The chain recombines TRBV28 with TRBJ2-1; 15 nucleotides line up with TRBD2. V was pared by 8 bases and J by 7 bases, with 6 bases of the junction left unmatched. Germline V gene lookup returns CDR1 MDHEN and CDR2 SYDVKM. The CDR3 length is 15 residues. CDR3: CASGHGTSGGNEQFF. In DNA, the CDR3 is TGTGCCAGCGGACACGGGACTAGCGGGGGGAATGAGCAGTTCTTC.

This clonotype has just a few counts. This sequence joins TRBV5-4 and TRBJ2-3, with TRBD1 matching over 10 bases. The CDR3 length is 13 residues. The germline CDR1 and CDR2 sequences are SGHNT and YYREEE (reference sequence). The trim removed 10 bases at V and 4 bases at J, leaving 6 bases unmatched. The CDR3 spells CAGRQGAADTQYF. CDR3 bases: TGTGCCGGACGACAGGGGGCGGCAGATACGCAGTATTTT.

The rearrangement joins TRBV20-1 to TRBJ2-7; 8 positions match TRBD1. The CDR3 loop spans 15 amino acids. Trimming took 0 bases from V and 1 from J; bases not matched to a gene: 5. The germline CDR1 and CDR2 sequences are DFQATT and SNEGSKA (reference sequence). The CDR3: CSARDHRGWSYEQYF. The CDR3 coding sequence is TGCAGTGCTAGAGACCACAGGGGGTGGTCCTACGAGCAGTACTTC.

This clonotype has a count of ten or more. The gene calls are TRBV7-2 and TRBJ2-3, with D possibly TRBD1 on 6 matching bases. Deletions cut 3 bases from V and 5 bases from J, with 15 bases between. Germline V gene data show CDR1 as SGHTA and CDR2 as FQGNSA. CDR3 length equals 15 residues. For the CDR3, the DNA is TGTGCCAGCAGCTTCCTCCCAGGGGCCGAAGATACGCAGTATTTT. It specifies CASSFLPGAEDTQYF.

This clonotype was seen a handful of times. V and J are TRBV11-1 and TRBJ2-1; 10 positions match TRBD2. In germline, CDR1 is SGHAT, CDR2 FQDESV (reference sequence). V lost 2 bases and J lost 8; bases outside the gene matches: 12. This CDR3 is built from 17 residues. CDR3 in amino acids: CASSLFLAGDPVHEQFF. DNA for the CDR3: TGTGCCAGCAGCTTATTCCTAGCGGGAGATCCAGTCCATGAGCAGTTCTTC.

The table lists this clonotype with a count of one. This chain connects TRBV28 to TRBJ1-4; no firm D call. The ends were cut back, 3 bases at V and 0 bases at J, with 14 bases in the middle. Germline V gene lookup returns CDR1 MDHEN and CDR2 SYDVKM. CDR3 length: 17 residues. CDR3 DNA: TGTGCCAGCAGTTTCCGCTTGATCGATGCAACTAATGAAAAACTGTTTTTT. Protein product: CASSFRLIDATNEKLFF.

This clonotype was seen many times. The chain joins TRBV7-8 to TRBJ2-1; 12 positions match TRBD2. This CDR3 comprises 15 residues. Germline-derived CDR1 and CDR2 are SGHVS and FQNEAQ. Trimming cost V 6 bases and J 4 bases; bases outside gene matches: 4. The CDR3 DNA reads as TGTGCCAGCAGACGGACTAGCGGGGATTACAATGAGCAGTTCTTC. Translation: CASRRTSGDYNEQFF.

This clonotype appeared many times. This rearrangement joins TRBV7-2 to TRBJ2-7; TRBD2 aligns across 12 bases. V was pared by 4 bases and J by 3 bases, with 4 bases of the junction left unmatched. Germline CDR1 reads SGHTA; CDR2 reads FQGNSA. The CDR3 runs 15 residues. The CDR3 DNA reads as TGTGCCAGCAGCTCGGGACTAGCGGGTTACTACGAGCAGTACTTC. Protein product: CASSSGLAGYYEQYF. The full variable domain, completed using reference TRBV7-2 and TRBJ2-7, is GAGVSQSPSNKVTEKGKDVELRCDPISGHTALYWYRQSLGQGLEFLIYFQGNSAPDKSGLPSDRFSAERTGGSVSTLTIQRTQQEDSAVYLCASSSGLAGYYEQYFGPGTRLTVT.

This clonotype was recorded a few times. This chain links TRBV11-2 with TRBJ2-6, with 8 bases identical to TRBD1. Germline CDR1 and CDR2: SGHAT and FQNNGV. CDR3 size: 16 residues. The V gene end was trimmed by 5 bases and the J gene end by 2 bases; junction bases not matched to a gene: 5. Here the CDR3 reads CASSELQGAGANVLTF. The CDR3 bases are TGTGCCAGCAGCGAACTACAGGGGGCTGGGGCCAACGTCCTGACTTTC.

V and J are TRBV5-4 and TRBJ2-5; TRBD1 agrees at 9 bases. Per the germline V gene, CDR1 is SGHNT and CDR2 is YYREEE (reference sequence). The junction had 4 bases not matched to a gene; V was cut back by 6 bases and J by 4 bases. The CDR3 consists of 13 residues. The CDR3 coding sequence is TGTGCCAGCACCCCGACAGGGGGAGAGACCCAGTACTTC. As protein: CASTPTGGETQYF. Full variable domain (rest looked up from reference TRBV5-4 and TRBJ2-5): ETGVTQSPTHLIKTRGQQVTLRCSSQSGHNTVSWYQQALGQGPQFIFQYYREEENGRGNFPPRFSGLQFPNYSSELNVNALELDDSALYLCASTPTGGETQYFGPGTRLLVL.

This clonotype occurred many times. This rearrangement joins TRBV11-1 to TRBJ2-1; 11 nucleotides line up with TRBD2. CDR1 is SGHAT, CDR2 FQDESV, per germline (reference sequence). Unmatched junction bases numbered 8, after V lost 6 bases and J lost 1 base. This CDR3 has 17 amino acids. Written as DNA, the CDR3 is TGTGCCAGCAGACGCGTGGGACTAGCGGCTTCCTACAATGAGCAGTTCTTC. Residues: CASRRVGLAASYNEQFF.

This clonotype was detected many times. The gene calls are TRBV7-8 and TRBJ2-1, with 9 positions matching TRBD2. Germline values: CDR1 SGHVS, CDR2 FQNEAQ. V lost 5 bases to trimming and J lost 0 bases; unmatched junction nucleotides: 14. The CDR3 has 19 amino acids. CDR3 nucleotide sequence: TGTGCCAGCAGCCCGTCAGTCAGGATTAGCGGGAGCTCCTACAATGAGCAGTTCTTC. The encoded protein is CASSPSVRISGSSYNEQFF.

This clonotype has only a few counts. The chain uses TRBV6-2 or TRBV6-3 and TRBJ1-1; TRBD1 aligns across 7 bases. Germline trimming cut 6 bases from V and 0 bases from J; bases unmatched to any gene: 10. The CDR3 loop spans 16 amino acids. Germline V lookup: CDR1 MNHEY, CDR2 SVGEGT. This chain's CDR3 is CASRFGQVEMNTEAFF. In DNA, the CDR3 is TGTGCCAGCAGATTTGGACAGGTAGAAATGAACACTGAAGCTTTCTTT.

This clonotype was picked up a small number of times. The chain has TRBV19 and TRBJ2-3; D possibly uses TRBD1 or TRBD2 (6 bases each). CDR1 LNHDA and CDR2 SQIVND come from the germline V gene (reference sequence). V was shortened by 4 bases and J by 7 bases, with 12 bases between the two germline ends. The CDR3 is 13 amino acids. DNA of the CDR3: TGTGCCAGTAGTAGGAGGGGGATCTATACGCAGTATTTT. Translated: CASSRRGIYTQYF.

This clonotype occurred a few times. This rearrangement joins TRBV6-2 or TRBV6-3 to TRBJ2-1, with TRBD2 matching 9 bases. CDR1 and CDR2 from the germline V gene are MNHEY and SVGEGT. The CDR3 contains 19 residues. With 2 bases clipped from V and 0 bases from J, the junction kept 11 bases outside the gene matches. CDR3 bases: TGTGCCAGCAGTTACGTGAACGCGGGAGGGGTCGGCTCCTACAATGAGCAGTTCTTC. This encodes CASSYVNAGGVGSYNEQFF.

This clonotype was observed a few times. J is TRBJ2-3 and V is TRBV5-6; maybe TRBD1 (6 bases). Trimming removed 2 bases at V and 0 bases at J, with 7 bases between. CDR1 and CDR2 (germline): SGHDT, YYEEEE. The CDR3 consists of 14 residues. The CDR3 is CASSFGTSTDTQYF. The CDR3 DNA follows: TGTGCCAGCAGCTTCGGGACAAGCACAGATACGCAGTATTTT.

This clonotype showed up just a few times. In DNA, the CDR3 is TGTGCCAGCAGTGAGTACAGGGTTAGCTCCGAGCAGTACGTC. Translating it yields CASSEYRVSSEQYV. V is TRBV6-1 and J is TRBJ2-7; tentative D call: TRBD1 (6 bases). Germline CDR1 reads MNHNS; CDR2 reads SASEGT. V gave up 3 bases and J gave up 6 bases, with 15 bases separating them. The CDR3 is 14 residues long.

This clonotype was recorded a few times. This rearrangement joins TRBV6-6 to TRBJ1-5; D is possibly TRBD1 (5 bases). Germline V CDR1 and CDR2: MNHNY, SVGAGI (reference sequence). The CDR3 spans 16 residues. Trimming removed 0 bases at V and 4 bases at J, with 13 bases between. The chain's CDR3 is CASSYSMAGPNQPQHF. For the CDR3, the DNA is TGTGCCAGCAGTTACTCGATGGCAGGGCCGAATCAGCCCCAGCATTTT.

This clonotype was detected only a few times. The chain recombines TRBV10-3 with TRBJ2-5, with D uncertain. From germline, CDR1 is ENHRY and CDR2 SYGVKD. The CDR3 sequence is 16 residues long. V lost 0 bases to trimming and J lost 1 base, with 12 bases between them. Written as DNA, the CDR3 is TGTGCCATCAGTGAGTCTCAGAACCCCCCCCAAGAGACCCAGTACTTC. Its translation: CAISESQNPPQETQYF.

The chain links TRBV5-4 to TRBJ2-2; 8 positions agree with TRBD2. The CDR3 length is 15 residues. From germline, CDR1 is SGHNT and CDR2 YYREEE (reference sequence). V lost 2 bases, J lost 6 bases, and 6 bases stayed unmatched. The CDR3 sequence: CASSFSGIVSGELFF. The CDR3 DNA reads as TGTGCCAGCAGCTTTAGCGGGATCGTTTCCGGGGAGCTGTTTTTT.

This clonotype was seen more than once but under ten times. DNA of the CDR3: TGTGCCAGCAGTCCCGACGGCCCCTACGAGCAGTACGTC. This translates into CASSPDGPYEQYV. The rearrangement links TRBV28 to TRBJ2-7; D remains ambiguous. Germline V gives CDR1 MDHEN, CDR2 SYDVKM. Trimming left V 5 bases short and J 2 bases short, with 10 bases between. The CDR3 sequence is 13 residues long.

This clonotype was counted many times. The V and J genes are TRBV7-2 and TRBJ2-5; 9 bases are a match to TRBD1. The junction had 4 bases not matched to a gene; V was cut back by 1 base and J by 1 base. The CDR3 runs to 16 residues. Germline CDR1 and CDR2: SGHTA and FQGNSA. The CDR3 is CASSLVGTGPQETQYF. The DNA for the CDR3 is TGTGCCAGCAGCTTAGTTGGGACAGGGCCCCAAGAGACCCAGTACTTC.

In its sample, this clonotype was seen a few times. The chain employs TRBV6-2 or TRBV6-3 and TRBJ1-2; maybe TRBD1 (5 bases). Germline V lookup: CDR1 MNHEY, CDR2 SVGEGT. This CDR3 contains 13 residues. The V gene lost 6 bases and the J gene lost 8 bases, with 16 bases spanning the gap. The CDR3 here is CASSPGTFRGYTF. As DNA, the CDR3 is TGTGCCAGCAGCCCCGGGACCTTCCGGGGCTACACCTTC.

The CDR3 region is CASTWVGGADDTQYF. CDR3 DNA sequence: TGTGCCAGCACCTGGGTGGGGGGGGCAGACGATACGCAGTATTTT. This sequence joins TRBV27 and TRBJ2-3; D might be TRBD2 (7 bases). The CDR3 has 15 amino acids. Per the germline V gene, CDR1 is MNHEY and CDR2 is SMNVEV (reference sequence). Trimming removed 7 bases at V and 6 bases at J, with 20 bases between.

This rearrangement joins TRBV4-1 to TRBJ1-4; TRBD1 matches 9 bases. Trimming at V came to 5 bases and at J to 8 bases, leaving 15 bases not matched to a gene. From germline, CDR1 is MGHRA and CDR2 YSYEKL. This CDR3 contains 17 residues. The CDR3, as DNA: TGCGCCAGCAGCTCCGGGACAGGGATCGTATTGGACGAAAAACTGTTTTTT. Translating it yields CASSSGTGIVLDEKLFF.